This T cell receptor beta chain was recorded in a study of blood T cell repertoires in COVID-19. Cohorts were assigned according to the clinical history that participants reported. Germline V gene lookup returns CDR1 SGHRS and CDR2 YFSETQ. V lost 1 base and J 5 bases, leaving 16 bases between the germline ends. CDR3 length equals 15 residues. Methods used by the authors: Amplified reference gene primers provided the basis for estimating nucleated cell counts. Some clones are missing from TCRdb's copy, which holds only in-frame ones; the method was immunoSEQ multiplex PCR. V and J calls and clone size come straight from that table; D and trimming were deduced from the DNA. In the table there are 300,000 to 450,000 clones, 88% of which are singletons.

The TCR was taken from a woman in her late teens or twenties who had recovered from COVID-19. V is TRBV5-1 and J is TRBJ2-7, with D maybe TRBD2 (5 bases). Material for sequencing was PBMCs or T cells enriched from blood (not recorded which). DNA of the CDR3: TGCGCCAGCAGCTTGCCAGAGGGTCCCCCCCACGAGCAGTACTTC. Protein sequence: CASSLPEGPPHEQYF.